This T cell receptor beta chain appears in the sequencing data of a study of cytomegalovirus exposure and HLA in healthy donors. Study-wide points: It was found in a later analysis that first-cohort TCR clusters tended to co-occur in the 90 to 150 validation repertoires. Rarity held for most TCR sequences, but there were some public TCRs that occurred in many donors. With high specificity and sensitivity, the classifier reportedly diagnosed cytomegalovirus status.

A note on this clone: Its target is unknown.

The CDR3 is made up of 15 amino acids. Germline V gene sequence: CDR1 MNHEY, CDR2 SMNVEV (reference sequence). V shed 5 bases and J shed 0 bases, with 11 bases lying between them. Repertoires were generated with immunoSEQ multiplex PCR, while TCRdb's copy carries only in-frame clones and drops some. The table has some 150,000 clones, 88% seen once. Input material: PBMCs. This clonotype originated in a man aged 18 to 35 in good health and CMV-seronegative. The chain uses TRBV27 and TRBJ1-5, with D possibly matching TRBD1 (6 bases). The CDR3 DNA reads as TGTGCCAGCAGTGATAGGACAGCTAGCAATCAGCCCCAGCATTTT. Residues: CASSDRTASNQPQHF.